This TCR beta chain appears in the sequencing data of a study of blood T cell repertoires in COVID-19. Study as a whole: COVID-19 samples from acute and convalescent phases originated in the United States, Italy and Spain. Sample material is recorded as cDNA or gDNA derived from T cells, B-cell-depleted T cells, or PBMCs.

Per the original methods: Reference gene primers were amplified, and this amplification served to estimate nucleated cell counts. Here immunoSEQ multiplex PCR was the method, and the copy in TCRdb shows in-frame clones only, minus some. V, J and clone size are taken as reported in that table, and D and trimming were inferred from the DNA itself. This table holds about 140,000 clones, approximately 80% found once. This clone was picked up one time. Germline V gene sequence: CDR1 SEHNR, CDR2 FQNEAQ (reference sequence). The CDR3 runs 14 residues. The V and J ends lost 5 bases and 4 bases, in that order; junction bases with no gene match: 5.

The sequence came from a woman older than 75 with active or convalescent COVID-19. The sequenced sample consisted of peripheral blood. J is TRBJ1-1 and V is TRBV7-9, with 9 bases aligning to TRBD1. The CDR3 spells CASSQRDRATEAFF. CDR3 in DNA: TGTGCCAGCAGCCAAAGGGACAGGGCCACTGAAGCTTTCTTT.